The entry below describes one T cell receptor beta chain. This clone has only one observation. What antigen it recognizes has not been identified. The record has no base qualities; no much larger clone is one base away. The data stem from a study of T cell responses to AZD1222 COVID-19 vaccine (dated by TCRdb to the early 2020s). Broadly, across the study: Because spike-specific TCR depth and breadth did not differ between the two schedules, AZD1222 recipients who got a second dose at roughly 4 weeks were pooled with those who got a second dose at roughly 12 weeks. A total of 230 or so trial participants underwent TCR sequencing, of whom 200 to 220 received two doses of AZD1222 and some 25 received two doses of the MenACWY control vaccine. Trial participants were enrolled into age subgroups of 18-55, 56-69 and 70-plus years, which contained about 150, 27 and 61 TCR-sequenced participants, respectively. What the research found in general, with its limitations: The vaccine-associated CD4 TCRs covered the entire spike protein, and the dominant responses fell in regions 160-218 and 743-854. Participants were mostly white British and included more females than males, and it was suggested by the authors that clonal diversity may have been underestimated. Conclusions about previously exposed vaccinees are limited, since just six or seven AZD1222 recipients were seropositive for SARS-CoV-2 at baseline. Reportedly, close to half of the unique spike-specific TCRs recognized epitopes lying outside the regions that are mutated in the B.1.351 and B.1.1.7 variants. The 56-69-year group was small, and its depth increase did not reach significance, likely because of low power. After two AZD1222 doses, both the breadth and the depth of spike-specific TCRs were significantly higher than at day 0 and than in MenACWY recipients. Because no day 14 peak-response samples were available, repertoires were characterized only after the peak T cell response.

The label giving this sample's time point can be read as: baseline before first vaccination. The vaccinee samples were drawn from two UK trials, COV001 and COV002, one of which was a single-blind randomized controlled phase 2/3 trial testing AZD1222 (ChAdOx1 nCoV-19) in healthy adults. Trial participant PBMC samples were collected at day 0 and day 28 after the second dose for TCRbeta chain sequencing. The CDR3 has 14 amino acids, counting the end cysteine and phenylalanine. CDR3 DNA is the only sequence kept; it has 42 bases, read in frame from the first base. Trimming removed 3 bases from V and 1 base from J, leaving 9 bases between the germline ends. CDR1 is given as SEHNR and CDR2 as FQNEAQ, both from the germline V gene (reference sequence). The CDR3 regions of human TCRbeta chains were analyzed by immunosequencing. In the original analysis: TCRs in the repertoires were matched against a reference library of SARS-CoV-2-specific TCRs that had been generated with the MIRA antigen-specificity platform. Breadth was defined as the fraction of unique TCRs that were SARS-CoV-2-associated. Depth was defined as the fraction of total T cells that were SARS-CoV-2-associated. Each spike-specific TCR was assigned to its reactive spike region and to a CD4 or CD8 class using the MIRA data. Log10-transformed breadth and depth values were compared by one-way ANOVA with Sidak's multiple comparisons tests. As stored in TCRdb, this immuneACCESS dataset retains in-frame rearrangements with V and J assigned. A fraction of the clones does not appear; measured against another copy, unresolved V genes explain less than half of the discrepancy, and the remainder lacks a known reason. V, J and clone size are taken as reported in that table, and D and trimming were inferred from the DNA itself. The sample table records approximately 120,000 clones; approximately 87% of these occur just once. The ten largest clones take up less than 15% of the sample.

The rearrangement combines TRBV7-9 with TRBJ1-1; the D gene is unclear. Sequenced here: peripheral blood, sampled on day 0 of AZD1222 vaccination. This sequence originates from an adult in good health. The CDR3 protein is CASSFGLGNTEAFF. Read as DNA, the sequence is TGTGCCAGCAGCTTCGGTCTGGGGAACACTGAAGCTTTCTTT.